This T cell receptor (beta chain) came from a study of PD-L1 blockade in urothelial cancer. The length of the CDR3 is 12 residues. Germline V gene sequence: CDR1 SQVTM, CDR2 ANQGSEA. Germline trimming cut 4 bases from V and 6 bases from J; bases unmatched to any gene: 1. Only in-frame clones appear in the TCRdb table, and some are missing; sequencing was by immunoSEQ multiplex PCR. The sample holds about 70,000 clones; about 85% are singletons and the top ten take about 4.5%. The J gene is TRBJ2-1, the V gene TRBV29-1, with 9 bases that match TRBD1. The specimen was PBMCs, collected around atezolizumab (anti-PD-L1) treatment. The origin of this receptor is a man between 65 and 79 years old with urothelial cancer. The CDR3 is CSVGGQGNEQFF. The DNA of the CDR3 is TGCAGCGTTGGGGGACAGGGCAATGAGCAGTTCTTC.